Listed below are T cell receptor beta chains from one sample, sequenced in a study of long-term antiretroviral therapy in people with HIV. TCRdb's copy holds only in-frame clones and misses some; the assay was immunoSEQ multiplex PCR. The profile shows roughly 17,000 clones, approximately 85% of them singletons. Sequenced here: unsorted PBMCs, sampled 0.5 years after starting antiretroviral therapy. These receptors were collected from a woman in her 40s with HIV. Both conserved end residues are part of each CDR3. Fields, in order: clone size, D gene, V gene, J gene, CDR3 DNA, CDR3 protein. The D gene is left open where the match is weak. The size field is filled for only some rows; it gives once, few, many or a size class.

once,TRBD1,TRBV11-1,TRBJ2-5,TGTGCCAGCAGCCTGGGACAGTCTGTCCAGTACTTC,CASSLGQSVQYF
.,.,TRBV28,TRBJ1-1,TGTGCCAGCAGGACAGGAGATTTGAACACTGAAGCTTTCTTT,CASRTGDLNTEAFF
.,.,TRBV5-4,TRBJ2-5,TGTGCCAGCACCGGAGTGGGAGTAGAGACCCAGTACTTC,CASTGVGVETQYF
.,TRBD1,TRBV5-4,TRBJ2-5,TGTGCCAGCAGCCTAGGACAGGGCAGGGAGACCCAGTACTTC,CASSLGQGRETQYF
.,.,TRBV7-7,TRBJ2-7,TGTGCCAGCAGCTTAGACATCTCCTACGAGCAGTACTTC,CASSLDISYEQYF
.,TRBD2,TRBV19,TRBJ2-3,TGTGCCAGCCGAGTGTATAGCGGGAGTAAGGATACGCAGTATTTT,CASRVYSGSKDTQYF
.,TRBD1,TRBV19,TRBJ2-1,TGTGCCAGTAGTACCGGGACAGCCTACAATGAGCAGTTCTTC,CASSTGTAYNEQFF
medium-sized,.,TRBV28,TRBJ2-7,TGTGCCAGCAGTCCTCCTACGCAGGGGCCCTACGAGCAGTACTTC,CASSPPTQGPYEQYF
.,TRBD1,TRBV6-6,TRBJ1-3,TGTGCCAGCAAAAGGGGACAGGGCGTTTTCGGAAACACCATATATTTT,CASKRGQGVFGNTIYF
.,.,TRBV29-1,TRBJ2-1,TGCAGCGTTGAGGCGACTAGGGATGAGCAGTTCTTC,CSVEATRDEQFF
.,TRBD1,TRBV27,TRBJ1-2,TGTGCCAGCAGTTCTCCCGGGACAGGGGGCCTATACCCAAAGGGCTACACCTTC,CASSSPGTGGLYPKGYTF
.,.,TRBV20-1,TRBJ1-1,TGCAGTGCTAGACCGGGGGGTGAAGCTTTCTTT,CSARPGGEAFF
.,.,TRBV19,TRBJ2-7,TGTGCCAGTAGTATCGGCAGGGTACACGAGCAGTACTTC,CASSIGRVHEQYF
.,.,TRBV27,TRBJ2-7,TGTGCCAGCAGTTTTGGGACGGTATACGAGCAGTACTTC,CASSFGTVYEQYF
.,.,TRBV5-1,TRBJ2-2,TGCGCCAGCAGTTCGAGCGGGACAGCGAACACCGGGGAGCTGTTTTTT,CASSSSGTANTGELFF
.,TRBD2,TRBV11-2,TRBJ2-7,TGTGCCAGCAGCCCCCGACTAGCAGGAAACGAGCAGTACTTC,CASSPRLAGNEQYF
.,.,TRBV7-9,TRBJ1-1,TGTGCCAGCAGCTTAGATCCGGGGGCTGAAGCTTTCTTT,CASSLDPGAEAFF
.,.,TRBV9,TRBJ1-1,TGTGCCAGCAGCGTAGGCCCGTCTCCTAAAACAGGGACGAACACTGAAGCTTTCTTT,CASSVGPSPKTGTNTEAFF
.,.,TRBV4-3,TRBJ2-1,TGCGCCAGCAGCCAAGAGATATACAATGAGCAGTTCTTC,CASSQEIYNEQFF
.,TRBD1,TRBV10-3,TRBJ2-1,TGTGCCATCAGTGAGTCAGCAGGGGGCTACATTGAGCAGTTCTTC,CAISESAGGYIEQFF
.,TRBD1,TRBV6-4,TRBJ2-1,TGTGCCAGCAGTGTCGGGACAGGGGGTAACGGTGAGCAGTTCTTC,CASSVGTGGNGEQFF
.,.,TRBV5-4,TRBJ2-3,TGTGCCAGCAGCTTACCTGGAGATACGCAGTATTTT,CASSLPGDTQYF
.,TRBD2,TRBV28,TRBJ2-2,TGTGCCAGCAGTCGACTAGCGGAGAACACCGGGGAGCTGTTTTTT,CASSRLAENTGELFF
.,.,TRBV29-1,TRBJ2-6,TGCAGCGTTGAAGAAGATGGCACGGCTGGGGCCAACGTCCTGACTTTC,CSVEEDGTAGANVLTF
few,.,TRBV14,TRBJ1-2,TGTGCCAGCAGCCAAATGGAGGCAGGTGGCGGCTACACCTTC,CASSQMEAGGGYTF
.,TRBD2,TRBV6-1,TRBJ2-3,TGTGCCAGCACTCTTATGCGAGGACGGGAGGGTCCTAATTTT,CASTLMRGREGPNF
.,.,TRBV5-8,TRBJ1-2,TGTGCCAGCAGCTTGGAGCCGTCAGCAGGCAGTCGCTACACCTTC,CASSLEPSAGSRYTF
.,TRBD1,TRBV19,TRBJ2-7,TGTGCCAGTAGTGTACTGGGACAGGGGTACGAGCAGTACTTC,CASSVLGQGYEQYF
.,.,TRBV14,TRBJ1-4,TGTGCCAGCAGCCGATCCCTTGAAGAAAAACTGTTTTTT,CASSRSLEEKLFF
.,TRBD1,TRBV5-1,TRBJ2-7,TGCGCCAGCAGCTTATTGGACAGGCCCGAGAGGGAGCAGTACTTC,CASSLLDRPEREQYF
.,.,TRBV7-2,TRBJ1-4,TGTGCCAGCAGCTTAGGCACGGCCCGTAACCAAAAACTGTTTTTT,CASSLGTARNQKLFF
.,.,TRBV11-3,TRBJ2-2,TGTGCCAGCAGCTCCTTGGACGCGGGCAGGGATACGGCCGGGGAGCTGTTTTTT,CASSSLDAGRDTAGELFF